This paragraph covers one T cell receptor (beta chain) sequence. This sample is part of a study of blood T cell repertoires in COVID-19. CDR3 length: 16 amino acids. CDR1 and CDR2 (germline): MNHEY, SMNVEV (reference sequence). V shed 5 bases, J shed 7 bases, and the junction held 12 bases outside the gene matches. TCRdb's table, derived via immunoSEQ multiplex PCR, lists solely in-frame clones and lacks some. The table has 220,000 or so clones, 86% seen once. Sequenced input: peripheral blood. This receptor was taken from a woman aged 50 to 60 with COVID-19, enrolled during active disease. The chain has TRBV27 and TRBJ1-5; 9 bases are a match to TRBD1. DNA of the CDR3: TGTGCCAGCAGTCCGGGACAGGGTAGCTTTAAGCAGCCCCAGCATTTT. Translated, it gives CASSPGQGSFKQPQHF.